This T cell receptor (beta chain) was recovered during a study of T-cell reconstitution after alpha-beta-depleted transplantation in children. Study-level findings and limits: As was reported, about two months after transplant, alpha-beta T cells came from several hundred expanded graft clones. Fresh T-cell production supplied most of the T-cell counts and diversity seen one year after transplant. Several patients had high TCRbeta diversity at day 60; it came from surviving recipient T cells and thymic progenitors.

To note about this clonotype: The target antigen is unknown.

Researchers prepared the TCRbeta library using unique molecular identifiers, the study reports. Using its own MiXCR run on the PCR reads, TCRdb lists one record per CDR3 protein. The sample consists of 610,000 or so distinct CDR3 sequences, around 27% of them appearing once. With 2 bases removed from V and 9 bases from J, the gap between germline ends came to 12 bases. Germline V gene lookup returns CDR1 MNHNY and CDR2 SVGAGI (reference sequence). The CDR3 covers 13 residues. This TCR was sampled from a boy in the first two years of life with Wiskott-Aldrich syndrome, due to receive a stem cell transplant. The rearrangement links TRBV6-6 to TRBJ2-3; D is undetermined. The sample was PBMCs, taken before TCRalphabeta/CD19-depleted stem cell transplant. CDR3 protein: CASSYQKFQTQYF. CDR3 in DNA: TGTGCCAGCAGTTACCAGAAGTTCCAAACGCAGTATTTT.